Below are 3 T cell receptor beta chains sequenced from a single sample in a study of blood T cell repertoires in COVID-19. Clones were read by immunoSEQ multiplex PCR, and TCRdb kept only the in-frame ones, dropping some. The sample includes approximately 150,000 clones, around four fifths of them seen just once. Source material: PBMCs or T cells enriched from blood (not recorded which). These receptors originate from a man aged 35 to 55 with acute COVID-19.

CDR3 nucleotides: TGTGCCAGCAGCGTAGAGGGCGGGATGGGGGAGCAGTACTTC. It specifies CASSVEGGMGEQYF. This chain links TRBV9 with TRBJ2-7, with D tentatively TRBD2 (6 bases). CDR1 is SGDLS and CDR2 is YYNGEE in the germline V gene. The CDR3 extends over 14 amino acids. With 0 bases removed from V and 7 bases from J, the gap between germline ends came to 14 bases.

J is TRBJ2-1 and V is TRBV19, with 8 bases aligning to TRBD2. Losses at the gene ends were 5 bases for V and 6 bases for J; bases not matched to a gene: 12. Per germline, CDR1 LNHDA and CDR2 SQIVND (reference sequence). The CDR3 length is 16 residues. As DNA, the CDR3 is TGTGCCAGTAGTCTCCTTGTGGCGGGAGGTTTCAATGAGCAGTTCTTC. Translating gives CASSLLVAGGFNEQFF. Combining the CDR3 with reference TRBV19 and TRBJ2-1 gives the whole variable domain DGGITQSPKYLFRKEGQNVTLSCEQNLNHDAMYWYRQDPGQGLRLIYYSQIVNDFQKGDIAEGYSVSREKKESFPLTVTSAQKNPTAFYLCASSLLVAGGFNEQFFGPGTRLTVL.

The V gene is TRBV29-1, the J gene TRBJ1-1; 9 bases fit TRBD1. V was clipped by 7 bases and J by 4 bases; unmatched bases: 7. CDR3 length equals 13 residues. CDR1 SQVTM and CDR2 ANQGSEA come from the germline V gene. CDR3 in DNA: TGCAGCGCCACAGGGGGCGTGAGCACTGAAGCTTTCTTT. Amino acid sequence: CSATGGVSTEAFF.